A selection of T cell receptor beta chains follows, all from one sample in a study of blood T cell repertoires in COVID-19. Data came from immunoSEQ multiplex PCR; TCRdb stores just in-frame clones and leaves some out. The table includes fewer than 70,000 clones, around 85% detected once. Sequencing input: peripheral blood. The receptors shown here come from a man aged 50 to 60 with acute or convalescent COVID-19. CDR3s include the opening cysteine and the closing phenylalanine or tryptophan. Each record gives: D gene, clone size, V gene, J gene, CDR3 DNA, CDR3 protein. D genes are given only for firm matches. Clone size appears in some rows only: once, few, many, or a class for an expanded clone.

D gene: TRBD2
clone size: -
V gene: TRBV18
J gene: TRBJ2-1
CDR3 DNA: TGTGCCAGCTCTCCGAGCGGGGGGCCCTACAATGAGCAGTTCTTC
CDR3 protein: CASSPSGGPYNEQFF

D gene: TRBD1
clone size: -
V gene: TRBV5-1
J gene: TRBJ2-2
CDR3 DNA: TGCGCCAGCAGCATCCGGACAGGGTGGGACACCGGGGAGCTGTTTTTT
CDR3 protein: CASSIRTGWDTGELFF

D gene: -
clone size: -
V gene: TRBV25-1
J gene: TRBJ2-3
CDR3 DNA: TGTGCCAGCAGTGAATTCGGGGGTAGGGCAGATACGCAGTATTTT
CDR3 protein: CASSEFGGRADTQYF

D gene: -
clone size: -
V gene: TRBV28
J gene: TRBJ1-4
CDR3 DNA: TGTGCCAGCAGGTCCCAGCGTTTAGGAGGACTGTTTTTT
CDR3 protein: CASRSQRLGGLFF

D gene: TRBD1
clone size: -
V gene: TRBV5-4
J gene: TRBJ1-2
CDR3 DNA: TGTGCCAGCAGCGCGGGACCGGGACAGGGCATTTATGGTGGCTACACCTTC
CDR3 protein: CASSAGPGQGIYGGYTF

D gene: -
clone size: -
V gene: TRBV30
J gene: TRBJ1-1
CDR3 DNA: TGTGCCTGGAGTCCCATGAACACTGAAGCTTTCTTT
CDR3 protein: CAWSPMNTEAFF

D gene: TRBD1
clone size: -
V gene: TRBV2
J gene: TRBJ1-4
CDR3 DNA: TGTGCCAGCAGGGACAGGGCTAATGAAAAACTGTTTTTT
CDR3 protein: CASRDRANEKLFF

D gene: -
clone size: -
V gene: TRBV6-5
J gene: TRBJ1-1
CDR3 DNA: TGTGCCAGCAGTTACACTACCGGTGAAGCTTTCTTT
CDR3 protein: CASSYTTGEAFF

D gene: -
clone size: -
V gene: TRBV24-1
J gene: TRBJ1-3
CDR3 DNA: TGTGCCACCAGTGGCGCAGGTGGAAACACCATATATTTT
CDR3 protein: CATSGAGGNTIYF

D gene: -
clone size: -
V gene: TRBV10-1
J gene: TRBJ1-5
CDR3 DNA: TGCGCCAGCAGTGAGTCGAGGGACACCCTAAGGAATCAGCCCCAGCATTTT
CDR3 protein: CASSESRDTLRNQPQHF

D gene: -
clone size: -
V gene: TRBV5-4
J gene: TRBJ2-2
CDR3 DNA: TGTGCCAGCAGCTTGGCCACAGGGTACACCGGGGAGCTGTTTTTT
CDR3 protein: CASSLATGYTGELFF

D gene: -
clone size: few
V gene: TRBV6-6
J gene: TRBJ1-2
CDR3 DNA: TGTGCCAGCAGTAGCCTTCAGAGAGGGACATCGAACGGCTACACCTTC
CDR3 protein: CASSSLQRGTSNGYTF

D gene: -
clone size: -
V gene: TRBV18
J gene: TRBJ1-6
CDR3 DNA: TGTGCCAGCGTACCGGGGGGACCCAGCTCCTATAATTCACCCCTCCACTTT
CDR3 protein: CASVPGGPSSYNSPLHF

D gene: TRBD2
clone size: -
V gene: TRBV6-5
J gene: TRBJ2-5
CDR3 DNA: TGTGCCAGCAGTTACTCGGGGGGGAAGTTAGAGACCCAGTACTTC
CDR3 protein: CASSYSGGKLETQYF

D gene: TRBD1
clone size: -
V gene: TRBV4-1
J gene: TRBJ2-2
CDR3 DNA: TGCGCCAGCAGCTCTCCCGGCGGGACAGGGAGGCCAGGAAAGAACACCGGGGAGCTGTTTTTT
CDR3 protein: CASSSPGGTGRPGKNTGELFF

D gene: TRBD1
clone size: -
V gene: TRBV6-6
J gene: TRBJ1-1
CDR3 DNA: TGTGCCAGCACCAGGGACAGGGTGAACACTGAAGCTTTCTTT
CDR3 protein: CASTRDRVNTEAFF

D gene: TRBD2
clone size: -
V gene: TRBV24-1
J gene: TRBJ2-1
CDR3 DNA: TGTGCCACCGCTGCGGGACTAGCGGGGAACGGGGAGCAGTTCTTC
CDR3 protein: CATAAGLAGNGEQFF

D gene: -
clone size: -
V gene: TRBV19
J gene: TRBJ2-7
CDR3 DNA: TGTGCCAGCCTGACTGAGATTTACGAGCAGTACTTC
CDR3 protein: CASLTEIYEQYF

D gene: -
clone size: few
V gene: TRBV5-1
J gene: TRBJ1-4
CDR3 DNA: TGCGCCAGCAGCTTGGACAGTCCCAATGAAAAACTGTTTTTT
CDR3 protein: CASSLDSPNEKLFF

D gene: TRBD1
clone size: once
V gene: TRBV24-1
J gene: TRBJ2-1
CDR3 DNA: TGTGCCACCAGTGATTTCATGACAGGGGTGAATGAGCAGTTCTTC
CDR3 protein: CATSDFMTGVNEQFF

D gene: -
clone size: -
V gene: TRBV27
J gene: TRBJ2-7
CDR3 DNA: TGTGCCAGCAGTTTGTTTGGGGGCGTCGAGCAGTACTTC
CDR3 protein: CASSLFGGVEQYF

D gene: TRBD2
clone size: -
V gene: TRBV4-1
J gene: TRBJ2-2
CDR3 DNA: TGCGCCAGCAGCCAAGTGGGCCTAGCGGGGGCTCAATCCGGGGAGCTGTTTTTT
CDR3 protein: CASSQVGLAGAQSGELFF

D gene: -
clone size: -
V gene: TRBV6-5
J gene: TRBJ1-5
CDR3 DNA: TGTGCCAGCGCTCTCCACCAGGTTCAGCCCCAGCATTTT
CDR3 protein: CASALHQVQPQHF

D gene: -
clone size: -
V gene: TRBV7-8
J gene: TRBJ2-5
CDR3 DNA: TGTGCCAGCAGCTTAGCGGTCGGGGAGACCGGAGGAGAGACCCAGTACTTC
CDR3 protein: CASSLAVGETGGETQYF

D gene: TRBD2
clone size: many
V gene: TRBV5-1
J gene: TRBJ2-1
CDR3 DNA: TGCGCCAGCAGTCAGACCGGGACTAACTCCTACAATGAGCAGTTCTTC
CDR3 protein: CASSQTGTNSYNEQFF

D gene: TRBD1
clone size: -
V gene: TRBV9
J gene: TRBJ1-1
CDR3 DNA: TGTACCAGCAGCTTCGGACAGGCGAACACTGAAGCTTTCTTT
CDR3 protein: CTSSFGQANTEAFF

D gene: TRBD1
clone size: -
V gene: TRBV19
J gene: TRBJ1-5
CDR3 DNA: TGTGCCAGTAGTGCCGAAGACAGGGTAAATGACCAGCCCCAGCATTTT
CDR3 protein: CASSAEDRVNDQPQHF

D gene: TRBD2
clone size: -
V gene: TRBV6-5
J gene: TRBJ2-7
CDR3 DNA: TGTGCCAGCAGTTCCCCCCTAGCGGGGGGTTCCTACGAGCAGTACTTC
CDR3 protein: CASSSPLAGGSYEQYF

D gene: -
clone size: -
V gene: TRBV6-5
J gene: TRBJ1-6
CDR3 DNA: TGTGCCAGCAGCCCAAATTCCTATAATTCACCCCTCCACTTT
CDR3 protein: CASSPNSYNSPLHF

D gene: -
clone size: -
V gene: TRBV2
J gene: TRBJ1-2
CDR3 DNA: TGTGCCAGCAGTGACCGAGGCAGGACAATGGAATATGGCTACACCTTC
CDR3 protein: CASSDRGRTMEYGYTF

D gene: -
clone size: once
V gene: TRBV21-1
J gene: TRBJ1-4
CDR3 DNA: TGTGCCAGCAGCAGCCAAAGTGAGGAAAAACTGTTTTTT
CDR3 protein: CASSSQSEEKLFF

D gene: -
clone size: once
V gene: TRBV7-3
J gene: TRBJ2-4
CDR3 DNA: TGTGCCAGCAGCTTAACTACTGGAGACATTCAGTACTTC
CDR3 protein: CASSLTTGDIQYF

D gene: -
clone size: -
V gene: TRBV4-1
J gene: TRBJ1-6
CDR3 DNA: TGCGCCAGCAGCCAAGATGGCGGGGCCTGGAATTCACCCCTCCACTTT
CDR3 protein: CASSQDGGAWNSPLHF

D gene: -
clone size: -
V gene: TRBV15
J gene: TRBJ1-6
CDR3 DNA: TGTGCCACCAGCCTCAACACAGACAATTCACCCCTCCACTTT
CDR3 protein: CATSLNTDNSPLHF

D gene: -
clone size: -
V gene: TRBV19
J gene: TRBJ1-2
CDR3 DNA: TGTGCCAGTAAAGAGACACCTGGCTATGGCTACACCTTC
CDR3 protein: CASKETPGYGYTF

D gene: -
clone size: -
V gene: TRBV2
J gene: TRBJ1-1
CDR3 DNA: TGTGCCAGCAGTACCCAGGGCTTGAGCACTGAAGCTTTCTTT
CDR3 protein: CASSTQGLSTEAFF

D gene: TRBD1
clone size: -
V gene: TRBV6-5
J gene: TRBJ1-1
CDR3 DNA: TGTGCCAGCAATACAGGGGAAATGAACACTGAAGCTTTCTTT
CDR3 protein: CASNTGEMNTEAFF

D gene: -
clone size: -
V gene: TRBV5-5
J gene: TRBJ1-2
CDR3 DNA: TGTGCCAGCAGCTTGGATGGCGTAGGAGGGTCCTATGGCTACACCTTC
CDR3 protein: CASSLDGVGGSYGYTF

D gene: -
clone size: once
V gene: TRBV21-1
J gene: TRBJ2-3
CDR3 DNA: TGTGCCAGCAGCAGAGACCAGCGGGGGCGGGGTTCTAGCACAGATACGCAGTATTTT
CDR3 protein: CASSRDQRGRGSSTDTQYF

D gene: -
clone size: -
V gene: TRBV9
J gene: TRBJ1-2
CDR3 DNA: TGTGCCAGCAGCGTAGATGAGGGAGATGGCTACACCTTC
CDR3 protein: CASSVDEGDGYTF

D gene: -
clone size: -
V gene: TRBV21-1
J gene: TRBJ2-2
CDR3 DNA: TGTGCCAGCACCTCAAAGGGGGATAGCGGGGAGCTGTTTTTT
CDR3 protein: CASTSKGDSGELFF

D gene: TRBD2
clone size: -
V gene: TRBV6-5
J gene: TRBJ2-3
CDR3 DNA: TGTGCCAGCAGTTACTTCGCGGGGGGACTCACAGATACGCAGTATTTT
CDR3 protein: CASSYFAGGLTDTQYF

D gene: TRBD1
clone size: -
V gene: TRBV5-1
J gene: TRBJ2-7
CDR3 DNA: TGCGCCAGCAGTTTTGACAGGGCTAATTACGAGCAGTACTTC
CDR3 protein: CASSFDRANYEQYF

D gene: TRBD1
clone size: -
V gene: TRBV10-1
J gene: TRBJ1-4
CDR3 DNA: TGCGCCAGCAGTGAGATCGGAAGACAGGGGAGTATAGGCACTAATGAAAAACTGTTTTTT
CDR3 protein: CASSEIGRQGSIGTNEKLFF

D gene: -
clone size: -
V gene: TRBV19
J gene: TRBJ1-2
CDR3 DNA: TGTGCCAGTATGGGGGCAGTGAAGCGTGGCTACACCTTC
CDR3 protein: CASMGAVKRGYTF

D gene: -
clone size: -
V gene: TRBV2
J gene: TRBJ1-5
CDR3 DNA: TGTGCCAGCAGTGAACTAGGACTTCCCAGTCAGCCCCAGCATTTT
CDR3 protein: CASSELGLPSQPQHF

D gene: -
clone size: few
V gene: TRBV5-1
J gene: TRBJ1-4
CDR3 DNA: TGCGCCAGCAGCTTGGAGGGGTTTAGGGCTAATGAAAAACTGTTTTTT
CDR3 protein: CASSLEGFRANEKLFF

D gene: -
clone size: -
V gene: TRBV21-1
J gene: TRBJ2-7
CDR3 DNA: TGTGCCAGCAGCCCTTGTTATCGGGGGGGGCACCGAGTTAGAAAAGGATACGAGCAGTACTTC
CDR3 protein: CASSPCYRGGHRVRKGYEQYF